Each of the 8 T cell receptor beta chains below was sequenced from the same sample in a study of T cells in Graves' hyperthyroidism and ophthalmopathy (dated by TCRdb to between 2018 and 2021). The library was built by means of multiplex PCR. Reads for this sample came from an Illumina HiSeq 2000. TCR beta CDR3 regions were amplified from RNA transcripts. The TCR CDR3 was subjected to a first round of RT-PCR using the HTBI primer set and the Qiagen OneStep RT-PCR kit. TCRdb itself trimmed the public reads at Q25 with fastp, ran MiXCR and retained productive beta chains. Every CDR3 protein is listed once, alongside the most common genes and DNA of its rows. This sample is represented by 300,000 or so distinct CDR3 sequences; roughly 15% of them were singletons. The ten largest clones represent around a third of the sample. Specimen: blood. These receptors all stem from a man aged 25-40 years with Graves' hyperthyroidism.

Only a few counts were recorded for this clonotype. The gene calls are TRBV6-5 and TRBJ2-2; tentative D call: TRBD2 (5 bases). The ends were cut back, 0 bases at V and 4 bases at J, with 21 bases in the middle. The V gene's germline CDR1 is MNHEY and CDR2 SVGAGI. The CDR3 runs to 19 residues. The CDR3 reads CASSYSTGRASRGTGELFF. The CDR3 bases are TGTGCCAGCAGTTACTCGACCGGTAGAGCTTCTCGGGGCACCGGGGAGCTGTTTTTT.

This clonotype was counted ten times or more. The chain is built from TRBV28 and TRBJ2-3; maybe TRBD2 (5 bases). Germline-derived CDR1 and CDR2 are MDHEN and SYDVKM. The CDR3 length is 14 residues. The germline V and J ends were trimmed by 6 bases and 3 bases, with 13 bases remaining between them. The chain's CDR3 is CASSHPRATDTQYF. CDR3 nucleotides: TGTGCCAGCAGCCACCCGCGGGCAACAGATACGCAGTATTTT.

This clonotype was counted ten times or more. The chain has TRBV30 and TRBJ1-1; D is unresolved. Trimming took off 4 bases at V and 0 bases at J, with 6 bases between the two ends. The CDR3 length is 12 residues. The germline gives CDR1 GTSNPN, CDR2 SVGIG (reference sequence). CDR3: CAWTGMNTEAFF. CDR3 in DNA: TGTGCCTGGACGGGCATGAACACTGAAGCTTTCTTT.

This clonotype has a handful of counts. The chain carries TRBV5-6 and TRBJ2-7; TRBD2 might be the D (5 bases). Trimming shortened V by 0 bases and J by 6 bases, and 13 bases separated the two germline ends. This CDR3 is built from 14 residues. From germline, CDR1 is SGHDT and CDR2 YYEEEE. The CDR3 sequence is CASSLGLGGGEQYF. CDR3 DNA: TGTGCCAGCAGCTTGGGCCTCGGAGGAGGCGAGCAGTACTTC.

This clonotype was recorded many times. This chain links TRBV3-1 with TRBJ2-5, with 7 bases lining up with TRBD2. Germline-derived CDR1 and CDR2 are LGHDT and YNNKEL (reference sequence). J gave up 5 bases and V 1 base, and 7 bases lay outside the gene matches. The CDR3 has 15 amino acids. In nucleotides, the CDR3 is TGTGCCAGCAGCCAAGTAGGGAGGGTAGGGGAGACCCAGTACTTC. Amino acids: CASSQVGRVGETQYF.

This clonotype has at least ten counts. This chain links TRBV6-2 or TRBV6-3 with TRBJ2-3; D not certain. Germline CDR1 is MNHEY and CDR2 is SVGEGT. The CDR3 sequence is 14 residues long. V was trimmed by 2 bases and J by 5 bases, leaving 11 bases between them. The CDR3 DNA reads as TGTGCCAGCAGTTACCCTCACGTAGAAGATACGCAGTATTTT. Its translation is CASSYPHVEDTQYF.

This clonotype has ten or more counts. The chain uses TRBV6-1 and TRBJ2-1, with TRBD2 matching 7 bases. The CDR3 spans 16 residues. V lost 6 bases to trimming and J lost 9 bases; unmatched junction nucleotides: 17. Germline-derived CDR1 and CDR2 are MNHNS and SASEGT. CDR3 residues: CASSPDGLVREAEQFF. In nucleotides, the CDR3 is TGTGCCAGCAGCCCCGACGGACTAGTTAGGGAAGCTGAGCAGTTCTTC.

This clonotype was counted at least ten times. The chain links TRBV19 to TRBJ2-2; D perhaps matches TRBD2 (5 bases). V was pared by 4 bases and J by 1 base, with 10 bases between. Germline loops: CDR1 LNHDA, CDR2 SQIVND (reference sequence). The CDR3 runs 15 residues. CDR3 amino acids: CASSRLAENTGELFF. The CDR3 coding sequence is TGTGCCAGTAGTAGGCTAGCCGAGAACACCGGGGAGCTGTTTTTT. Complete variable domain (other parts from reference TRBV19 and TRBJ2-2): DGGITQSPKYLFRKEGQNVTLSCEQNLNHDAMYWYRQDPGQGLRLIYYSQIVNDFQKGDIAEGYSVSREKKESFPLTVTSAQKNPTAFYLCASSRLAENTGELFFGEGSRLTVL.